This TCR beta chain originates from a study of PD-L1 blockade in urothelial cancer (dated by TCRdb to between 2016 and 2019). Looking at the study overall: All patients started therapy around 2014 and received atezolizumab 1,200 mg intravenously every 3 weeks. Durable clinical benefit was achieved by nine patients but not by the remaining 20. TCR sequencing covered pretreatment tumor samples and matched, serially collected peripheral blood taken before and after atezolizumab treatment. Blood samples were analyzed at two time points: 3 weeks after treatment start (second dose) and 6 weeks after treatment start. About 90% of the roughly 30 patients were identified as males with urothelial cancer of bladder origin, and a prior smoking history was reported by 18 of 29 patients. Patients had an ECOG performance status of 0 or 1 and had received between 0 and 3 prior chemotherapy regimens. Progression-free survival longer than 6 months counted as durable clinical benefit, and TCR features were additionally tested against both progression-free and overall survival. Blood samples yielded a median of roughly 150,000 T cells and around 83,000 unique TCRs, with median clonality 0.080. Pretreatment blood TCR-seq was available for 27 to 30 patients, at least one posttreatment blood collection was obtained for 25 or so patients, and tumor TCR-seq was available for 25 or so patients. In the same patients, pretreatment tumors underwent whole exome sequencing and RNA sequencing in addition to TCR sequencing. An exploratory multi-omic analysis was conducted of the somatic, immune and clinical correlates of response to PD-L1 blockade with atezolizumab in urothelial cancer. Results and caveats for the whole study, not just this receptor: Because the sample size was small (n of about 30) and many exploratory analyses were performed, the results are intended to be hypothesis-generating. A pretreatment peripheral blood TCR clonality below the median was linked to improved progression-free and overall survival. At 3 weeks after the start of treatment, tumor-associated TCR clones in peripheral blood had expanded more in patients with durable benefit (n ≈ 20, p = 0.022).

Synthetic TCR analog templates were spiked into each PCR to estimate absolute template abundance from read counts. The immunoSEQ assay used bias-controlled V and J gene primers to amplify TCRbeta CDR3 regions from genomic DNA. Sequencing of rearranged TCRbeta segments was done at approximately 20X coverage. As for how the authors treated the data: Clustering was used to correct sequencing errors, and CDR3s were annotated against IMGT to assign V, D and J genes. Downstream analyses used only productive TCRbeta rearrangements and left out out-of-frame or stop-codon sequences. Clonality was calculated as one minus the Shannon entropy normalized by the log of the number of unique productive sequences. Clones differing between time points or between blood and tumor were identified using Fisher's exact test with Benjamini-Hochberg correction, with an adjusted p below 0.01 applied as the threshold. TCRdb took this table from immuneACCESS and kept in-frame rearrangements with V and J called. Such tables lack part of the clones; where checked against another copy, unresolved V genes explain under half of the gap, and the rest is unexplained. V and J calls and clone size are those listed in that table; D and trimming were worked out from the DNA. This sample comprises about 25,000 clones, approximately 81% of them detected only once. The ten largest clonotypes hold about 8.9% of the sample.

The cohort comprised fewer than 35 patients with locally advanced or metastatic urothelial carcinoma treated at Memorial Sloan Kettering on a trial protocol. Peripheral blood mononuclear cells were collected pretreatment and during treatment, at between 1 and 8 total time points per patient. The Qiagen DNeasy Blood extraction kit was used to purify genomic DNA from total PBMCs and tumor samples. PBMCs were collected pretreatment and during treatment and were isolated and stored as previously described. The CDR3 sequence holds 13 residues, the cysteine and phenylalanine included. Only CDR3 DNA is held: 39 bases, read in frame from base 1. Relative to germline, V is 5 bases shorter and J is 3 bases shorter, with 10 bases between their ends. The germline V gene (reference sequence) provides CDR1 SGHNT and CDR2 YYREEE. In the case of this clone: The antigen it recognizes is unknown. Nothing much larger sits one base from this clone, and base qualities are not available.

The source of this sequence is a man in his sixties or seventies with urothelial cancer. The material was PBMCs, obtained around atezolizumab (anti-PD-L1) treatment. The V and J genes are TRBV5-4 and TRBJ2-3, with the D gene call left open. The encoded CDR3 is CASSRTGTDTQYF. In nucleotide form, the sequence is TGTGCCAGCAGTCGTACCGGGACAGATACGCAGTATTTT. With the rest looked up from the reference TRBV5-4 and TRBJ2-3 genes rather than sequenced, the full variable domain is ETGVTQSPTHLIKTRGQQVTLRCSSQSGHNTVSWYQQALGQGPQFIFQYYREEENGRGNFPPRFSGLQFPNYSSELNVNALELDDSALYLCASSRTGTDTQYFGPGTRLTVL.